This T cell receptor (beta chain) derives from a study of radiation and T cells in renal cell carcinoma. Findings and caveats of the study: Without pretreatment biopsies, baseline tumor clonotype presence was undetermined. From baseline, blood top tumor clonotypes peaked at 2 weeks post-radiation.

Here immunoSEQ multiplex PCR was the method, and the copy in TCRdb shows in-frame clones only, minus some. The data hold over 120,000 clones, with about 88% observed a single time. Trimming pared 4 bases from V and 4 bases from J, leaving 11 bases between. CDR3 length equals 13 residues. Germline values: CDR1 LNHDA, CDR2 SQIVND (reference sequence). About this clone: What it binds is not known.

Time point described: blood 4 weeks post-SBRT, at nephrectomy. Treatment specified: 15 Gy SBRT to primary tumor, nephrectomy 4 weeks later. Nephrectomy followed 15 Gy stereotactic body radiation by 4 weeks. Radiation-treated patients gave blood at baseline, week 2 and week 4. The clonotype originates from a woman in her forties or fifties with renal cell carcinoma. The sample here was blood, taken from a patient whose treatment included radiotherapy and nephrectomy. The chain has TRBV19 and TRBJ2-7; D uncertain. CDR3 region: CASSTLPPYEQYF. Here the CDR3 DNA reads TGTGCCAGTAGTACCCTGCCCCCTTACGAGCAGTACTTC.